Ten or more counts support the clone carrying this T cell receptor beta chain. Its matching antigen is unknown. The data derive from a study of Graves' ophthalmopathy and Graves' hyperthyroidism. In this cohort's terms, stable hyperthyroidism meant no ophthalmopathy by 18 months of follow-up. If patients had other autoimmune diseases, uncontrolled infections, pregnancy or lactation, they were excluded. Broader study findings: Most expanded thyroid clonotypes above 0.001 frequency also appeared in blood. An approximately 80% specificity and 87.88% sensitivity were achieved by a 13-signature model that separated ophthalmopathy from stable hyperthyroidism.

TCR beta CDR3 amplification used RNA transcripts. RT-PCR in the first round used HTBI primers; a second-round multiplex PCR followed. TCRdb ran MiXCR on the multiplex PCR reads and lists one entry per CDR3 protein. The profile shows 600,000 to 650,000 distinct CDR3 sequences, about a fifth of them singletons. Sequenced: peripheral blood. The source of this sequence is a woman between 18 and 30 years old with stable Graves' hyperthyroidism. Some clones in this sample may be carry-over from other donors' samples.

CDR3: CASCRRLGLDEQYF. The CDR3 nucleotides are TGTGCCAGCTGCAGGAGGCTAGGTCTTGACGAGCAGTACTTC. The chain employs TRBV5-5 and TRBJ2-7; possibly TRBD2 for D (5 bases). This CDR3 has 14 residues. Trimming cost V 7 bases and J 5 bases, with 19 bases left between them. CDR1 SGHKS and CDR2 YYEKEE come from the germline V gene (reference sequence).